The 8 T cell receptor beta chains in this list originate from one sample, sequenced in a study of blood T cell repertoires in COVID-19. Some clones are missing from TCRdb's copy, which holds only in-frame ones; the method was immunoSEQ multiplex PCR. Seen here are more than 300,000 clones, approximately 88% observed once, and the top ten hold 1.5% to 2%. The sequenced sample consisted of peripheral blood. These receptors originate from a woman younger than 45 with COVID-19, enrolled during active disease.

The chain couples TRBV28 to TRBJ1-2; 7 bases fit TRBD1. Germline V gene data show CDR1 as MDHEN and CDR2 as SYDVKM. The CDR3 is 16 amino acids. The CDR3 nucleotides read TGTCGAGCCAGCAGCGGATTTCACAGGGGCATTGATGGCTACACCTTC. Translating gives CRASSGFHRGIDGYTF.

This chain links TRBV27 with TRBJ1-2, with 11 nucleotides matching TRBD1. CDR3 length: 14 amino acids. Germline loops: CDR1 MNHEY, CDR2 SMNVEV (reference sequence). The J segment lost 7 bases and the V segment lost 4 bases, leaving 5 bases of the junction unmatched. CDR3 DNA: TGTGCCAGCAGTTCCACCGGGACAGGGGGTGGCTACACCTTC. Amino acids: CASSSTGTGGGYTF.

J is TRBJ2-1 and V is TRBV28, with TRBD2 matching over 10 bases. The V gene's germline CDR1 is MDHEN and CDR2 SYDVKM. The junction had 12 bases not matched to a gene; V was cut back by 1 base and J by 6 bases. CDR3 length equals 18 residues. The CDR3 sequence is CASSLSPLLAGIPNEQFF. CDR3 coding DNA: TGTGCCAGCAGTTTATCCCCCTTACTAGCGGGGATCCCCAATGAGCAGTTCTTC.

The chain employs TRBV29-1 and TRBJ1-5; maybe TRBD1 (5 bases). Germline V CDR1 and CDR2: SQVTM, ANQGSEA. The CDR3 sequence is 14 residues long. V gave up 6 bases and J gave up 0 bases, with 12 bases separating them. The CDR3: CSVASGYSNQPQHF. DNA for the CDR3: TGCAGCGTAGCATCAGGGTATAGCAATCAGCCCCAGCATTTT.

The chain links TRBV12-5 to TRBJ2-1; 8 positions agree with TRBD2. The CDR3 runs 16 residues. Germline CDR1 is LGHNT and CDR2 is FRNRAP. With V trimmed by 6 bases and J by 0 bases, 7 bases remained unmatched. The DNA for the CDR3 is TGTGCTAGTGGGGCCAGCGGGGGCCTCTCCTACAATGAGCAGTTCTTC. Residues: CASGASGGLSYNEQFF.

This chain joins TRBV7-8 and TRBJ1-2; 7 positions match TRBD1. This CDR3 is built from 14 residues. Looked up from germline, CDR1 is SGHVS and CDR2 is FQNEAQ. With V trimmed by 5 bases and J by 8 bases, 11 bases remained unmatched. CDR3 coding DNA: TGTGCCAGCAGCGCCAACAGGGGTCCTGGCGGCTACACCTTC. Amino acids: CASSANRGPGGYTF.

CDR3 sequence (DNA): TGTGCCAGCAGTGGGAGGTCGGGACTACTTAATGAGCAGTTCTTC. It codes for CASSGRSGLLNEQFF. This chain connects TRBV2 to TRBJ2-1; 7 bases match TRBD2. Germline trimming cut 4 bases from V and 7 bases from J; bases unmatched to any gene: 10. This CDR3 is built from 15 residues. CDR1 is SNHLY and CDR2 is FYNNEI in the germline V gene.

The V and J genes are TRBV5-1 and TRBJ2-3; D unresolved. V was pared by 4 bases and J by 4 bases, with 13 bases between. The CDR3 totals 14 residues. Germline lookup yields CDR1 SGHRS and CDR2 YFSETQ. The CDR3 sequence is CASSLQFGADTQYF. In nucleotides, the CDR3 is TGCGCCAGCAGCCTCCAGTTCGGAGCAGATACGCAGTATTTT.